The rows below give T cell receptor beta chains drawn from one sample of a study of shared T cell receptors in the human thymus. The table came from immunoSEQ multiplex PCR; TCRdb's copy has only in-frame clones and leaves some out. The table shows hundreds of thousands of clones, with roughly 94% occurring only once. The sequencing input was thymocytes. These receptors originate from a human donor. CDR3s include the opening cysteine and the closing phenylalanine or tryptophan. The D gene is left open where the match is weak. Expanded clones are given a class, and other clones once, few, many or no size at all.

size: .
V: TRBV29-1
D: TRBD1
J: TRBJ2-3
DNA: TGCAGCGTTGTGACAGGGGACACAGATACGCAGTATTTT
CDR3: CSVVTGDTDTQYF

size: .
V: TRBV14
D: TRBD1
J: TRBJ2-3
DNA: TGTGCCAGCAGCCCCCGGGACAGTAAGACAGATACGCAGTATTTT
CDR3: CASSPRDSKTDTQYF

size: .
V: TRBV5-6
D: TRBD2
J: TRBJ2-1
DNA: TGTGCCAGCAGCTTGGTGGTGGCGGGAGAGACAAATGAGCAGTTCTTC
CDR3: CASSLVVAGETNEQFF

size: .
V: TRBV27
D: .
J: TRBJ1-6
DNA: TGTGGCCCCTCCCATGGGACCCAGTCCGTCTCAGGTGACCTCCACTTT
CDR3: CGPSHGTQSVSGDLHF

size: .
V: TRBV11-2
D: TRBD2
J: TRBJ2-7
DNA: TGTGCCAGCAGCTTAGGGACTAGCGGGAGTACGTACGAGCAGTACTTC
CDR3: CASSLGTSGSTYEQYF

size: once
V: TRBV5-1
D: .
J: TRBJ2-7
DNA: TGCGCCAGCAGCTTAATTTCAGGGGCCCGAGGCTACGAGCAGTACTTC
CDR3: CASSLISGARGYEQYF

size: .
V: TRBV14
D: .
J: TRBJ1-1
DNA: TGTGCCAGCAGCCCCCGAGGGGGGGCGACCATGAACACTGAAGCTTTCTTT
CDR3: CASSPRGGATMNTEAFF

size: .
V: TRBV11-3
D: TRBD2
J: TRBJ2-1
DNA: TGTGCCAGCAGCTGCGCTAGCGGGAGGGCCCATGAGCAGTTCTTC
CDR3: CASSCASGRAHEQFF

size: .
V: TRBV5-1
D: .
J: TRBJ2-2
DNA: TGCGCCAGCAACCCGGAGTCCGGGGAGCTGTTTTTT
CDR3: CASNPESGELFF

size: .
V: TRBV7-6
D: .
J: TRBJ1-4
DNA: TGTGCCAGCAGCGCCCACCCATTAACTAATGAAAAACTGTTTTTT
CDR3: CASSAHPLTNEKLFF

size: .
V: TRBV6-5
D: TRBD1
J: TRBJ1-2
DNA: TGTGCCAGCAGTTACCAGGGACAGGGACCTAACTATGGCTACACCTTC
CDR3: CASSYQGQGPNYGYTF

size: .
V: TRBV18
D: .
J: TRBJ1-1
DNA: TGTGCCAGCTCACCGATAGTGGGCGGATTAATGAACACTGAAGCTTTCTTT
CDR3: CASSPIVGGLMNTEAFF

size: .
V: TRBV5-4
D: .
J: TRBJ2-1
DNA: TGTGCCAGCAGCTTGGGGGCAAGTGGGCAGTTCTTC
CDR3: CASSLGASGQFF

size: .
V: TRBV6-5
D: .
J: TRBJ1-1
DNA: TGTGCCACCCGTCTGTCCGCTGAAGCTTTCTTT
CDR3: CATRLSAEAFF

size: .
V: TRBV5-4
D: .
J: TRBJ2-3
DNA: TGTGCCAGCAGCCCGGACGGGCTAGCCCTCACAGATACGCAGTATTTT
CDR3: CASSPDGLALTDTQYF

size: .
V: TRBV11-2
D: .
J: TRBJ1-6
DNA: TGTGCCAGCAGCTTAGAAGGGGGGATTGATTCACCCCTCCACTTT
CDR3: CASSLEGGIDSPLHF

size: .
V: TRBV29-1
D: TRBD2
J: TRBJ2-7
DNA: TGCAGCGTTGCCGCCCGAGTAGCGGGCGCCTACGAGCAGTACTTC
CDR3: CSVAARVAGAYEQYF

size: .
V: TRBV5-5
D: .
J: TRBJ1-1
DNA: TGTGCCAGCAGCCCGAAGAAGGACAGGAACACTGAAGCTTTCTTT
CDR3: CASSPKKDRNTEAFF

size: .
V: TRBV19
D: .
J: TRBJ2-1
DNA: TGTGCCAGTGGTCCCCAGGGGCAGTTCTTC
CDR3: CASGPQGQFF

size: .
V: TRBV15
D: TRBD1
J: TRBJ1-2
DNA: TGTGCCACCAGCAGGCTCCGGGACAGGGGGGCCACAAACTATGGCTACACCTTC
CDR3: CATSRLRDRGATNYGYTF

size: .
V: TRBV19
D: .
J: TRBJ2-7
DNA: TGTGCCAGTAGGGAAACATACTCCTACGAGCAGTACTTC
CDR3: CASRETYSYEQYF